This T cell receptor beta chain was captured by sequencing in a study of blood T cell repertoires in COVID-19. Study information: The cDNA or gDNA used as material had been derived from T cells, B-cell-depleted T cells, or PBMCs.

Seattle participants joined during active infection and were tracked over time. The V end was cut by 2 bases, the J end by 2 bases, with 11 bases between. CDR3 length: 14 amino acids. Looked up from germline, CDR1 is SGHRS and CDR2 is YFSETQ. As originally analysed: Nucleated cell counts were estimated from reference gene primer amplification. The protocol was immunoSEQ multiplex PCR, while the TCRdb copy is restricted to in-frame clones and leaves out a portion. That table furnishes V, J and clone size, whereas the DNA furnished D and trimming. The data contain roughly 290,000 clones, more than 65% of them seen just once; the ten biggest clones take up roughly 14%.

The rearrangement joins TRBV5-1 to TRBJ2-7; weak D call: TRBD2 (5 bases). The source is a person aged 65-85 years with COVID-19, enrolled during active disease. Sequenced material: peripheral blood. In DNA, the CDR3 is TGCGCCAGCAGCTTCTCGAGCGGTCCCTACGAGCAGTACTTC. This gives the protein CASSFSSGPYEQYF.